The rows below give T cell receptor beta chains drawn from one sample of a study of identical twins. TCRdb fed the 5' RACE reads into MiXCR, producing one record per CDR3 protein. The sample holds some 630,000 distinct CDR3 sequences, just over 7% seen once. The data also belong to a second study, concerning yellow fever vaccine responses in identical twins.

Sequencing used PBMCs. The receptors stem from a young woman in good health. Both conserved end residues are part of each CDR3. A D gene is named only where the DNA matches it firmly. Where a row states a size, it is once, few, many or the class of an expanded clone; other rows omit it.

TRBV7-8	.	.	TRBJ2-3	CASSLVSGRGQVGDTQYF	TGTGCCAGCAGCTTAGTCTCTGGCAGGGGCCAAGTGGGGGATACGCAGTATTTT
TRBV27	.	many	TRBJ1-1	CASSFVRSNTEAFF	TGTGCCAGCAGTTTCGTCAGGTCGAACACTGAAGCTTTCTTT
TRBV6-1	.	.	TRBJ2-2	CASSRPGEAMGTGELFF	TGTGCCAGCAGTCGCCCCGGGGAAGCTATGGGTACCGGGGAGCTGTTTTTT
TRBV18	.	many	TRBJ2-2	CASGVRTNTGELFF	TGTGCCAGCGGCGTACGAACGAACACCGGGGAGCTGTTTTTT
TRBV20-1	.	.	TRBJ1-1	CSARWGSEAFF	TGCAGTGCTAGGTGGGGTTCGGAAGCTTTCTTT
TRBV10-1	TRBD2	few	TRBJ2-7	CASSGTSPYEQYF	TGCGCCAGCAGCGGGACTAGTCCGTACGAGCAGTACTTC
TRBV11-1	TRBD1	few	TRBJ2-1	CASSHPPQGVSSYNEQFF	TGTGCCAGCAGCCATCCCCCACAGGGGGTCTCCTCCTACAATGAGCAGTTCTTC
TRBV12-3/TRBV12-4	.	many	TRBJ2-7	CASSFTPAYEQYF	TGTGCCAGCAGTTTTACCCCCGCCTACGAGCAGTACTTC
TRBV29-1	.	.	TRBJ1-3	CSVERLSRGNTIYF	TGCAGCGTTGAACGGCTATCACGTGGAAACACCATATATTTT
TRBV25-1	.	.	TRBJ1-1	CATRDGTTEAFF	TGTGCCACCCGTGATGGGACCACTGAAGCTTTCTTT
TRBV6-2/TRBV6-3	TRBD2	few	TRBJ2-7	CASSTPAGTSGSSSPREQYF	TGTGCCAGCAGTACCCCGGCGGGGACTAGCGGGAGTAGTTCCCCCCGCGAGCAGTACTTC
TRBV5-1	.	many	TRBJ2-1	CASSLGWGEQFF	TGCGCCAGCAGCTTGGGCTGGGGTGAGCAGTTCTTC
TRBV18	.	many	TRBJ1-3	CASSPGSAGNTIYF	TGTGCCAGCTCACCAGGGTCCGCTGGAAACACCATATATTTT
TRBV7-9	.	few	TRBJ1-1	CASSFGRDTLGTEAFF	TGTGCCAGCAGCTTCGGTCGGGACACCCTTGGCACTGAAGCTTTCTTT
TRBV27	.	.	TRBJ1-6	CASYSPDRDSPLHF	TGTGCCAGCTATTCCCCTGACAGAGATTCACCCCTCCACTTT
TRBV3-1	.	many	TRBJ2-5	CASSQGYSQETQYF	TGTGCCAGCAGCCAAGGGTACAGCCAAGAGACCCAGTACTTC
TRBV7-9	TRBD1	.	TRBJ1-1	CASSSPQGVTEAFF	TGTGCCAGCAGCTCCCCTCAGGGGGTGACTGAAGCTTTCTTT
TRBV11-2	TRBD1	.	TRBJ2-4	CASSLGQGYKNIQYF	TGTGCCAGCAGCTTAGGACAGGGGTACAAAAACATTCAGTACTTC
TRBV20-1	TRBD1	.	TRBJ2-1	CSAVGDRGPYNEQFF	TGCAGTGCAGTGGGGGACAGGGGGCCTTACAATGAGCAGTTCTTC
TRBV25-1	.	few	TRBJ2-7	CASSEPGEGVYEQYF	TGTGCCAGCAGTGAACCCGGCGAGGGGGTGTACGAGCAGTACTTC
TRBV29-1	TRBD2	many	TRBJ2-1	CSAVTVLAGVSNEQFF	TGCAGCGCTGTGACCGTACTAGCGGGAGTGTCCAATGAGCAGTTCTTC
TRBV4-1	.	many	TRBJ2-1	CASSQEVWRHEQFF	TGCGCCAGCAGCCAAGAAGTCTGGAGGCATGAGCAGTTCTTC
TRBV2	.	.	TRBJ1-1	CASSGGAQNTEAFF	TGTGCCAGCAGTGGCGGGGCACAGAACACTGAAGCTTTCTTT
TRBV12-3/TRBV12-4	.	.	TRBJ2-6	CASTHLIGTVSGANVLTF	TGTGCCAGCACCCATCTTATTGGGACGGTCTCTGGGGCCAACGTCCTGACTTTC
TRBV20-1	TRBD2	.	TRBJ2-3	CSARMTSGFTDTQYF	TGCAGTGCCCGCATGACTAGCGGGTTTACAGATACGCAGTATTTT
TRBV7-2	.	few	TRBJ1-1	CASNLGATMNTEAFF	TGTGCCAGCAATTTGGGGGCAACCATGAACACTGAAGCTTTCTTT
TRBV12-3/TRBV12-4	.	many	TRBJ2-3	CASSEVLSGGTDTQYF	TGTGCCAGCAGTGAAGTCTTATCGGGGGGCACAGATACGCAGTATTTT
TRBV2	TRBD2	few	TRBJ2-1	CASGREGLYEQFF	TGTGCCAGCGGGCGGGAGGGCCTTTATGAGCAGTTCTTC
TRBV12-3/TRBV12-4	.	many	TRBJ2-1	CASSPHRVRDEQFF	TGTGCCAGCAGTCCCCACAGGGTTCGGGATGAGCAGTTCTTC
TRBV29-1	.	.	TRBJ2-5	CSAHQETQYF	TGCAGCGCTCATCAAGAGACCCAGTACTTC
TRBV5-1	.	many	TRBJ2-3	CASSLEGKSTDTQYF	TGCGCCAGCAGCTTGGAGGGCAAAAGCACAGATACGCAGTATTTT
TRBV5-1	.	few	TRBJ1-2	CASSSTGQLGANYGYTF	TGCGCCAGCAGCTCAACTGGACAGCTTGGGGCTAACTATGGCTACACCTTC
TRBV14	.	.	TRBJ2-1	CASSRVGYNEQFF	TGTGCCAGCAGTCGAGTGGGCTACAATGAGCAGTTCTTC
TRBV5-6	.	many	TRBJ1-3	CASSLIGAYGNTIYF	TGTGCCAGCAGCTTGATCGGGGCTTACGGAAACACCATATATTTT
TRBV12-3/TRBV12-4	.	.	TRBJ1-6	CASRGGTLVSPLHF	TGTGCCAGCAGGGGGGGGACCTTGGTTTCACCCCTCCACTTT
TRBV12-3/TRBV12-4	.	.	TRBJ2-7	CASSHTGLVYEQYF	TGTGCCAGCAGCCACACAGGGCTTGTCTACGAGCAGTACTTC
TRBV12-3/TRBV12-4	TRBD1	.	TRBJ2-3	CASSSRDRVADTHYF	TGTGCCAGCAGTTCCCGGGACAGGGTCGCAGATACGCACTATTTT
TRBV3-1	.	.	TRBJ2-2	CASSPTNPMNTGELFF	TGTGCCAGCAGCCCGACTAACCCGATGAACACCGGGGAGCTGTTTTTT
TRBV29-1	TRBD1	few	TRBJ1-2	CSVFGQGNYGYTF	TGCAGCGTCTTCGGACAGGGAAACTATGGCTACACCTTC
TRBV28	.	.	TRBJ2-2	CASISGLPNTGELFF	TGTGCCAGCATCTCAGGACTCCCGAACACCGGGGAGCTGTTTTTT
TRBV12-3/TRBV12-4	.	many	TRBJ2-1	CASSSNRAEQFF	TGTGCCAGCAGCTCCAACAGGGCTGAGCAGTTCTTC
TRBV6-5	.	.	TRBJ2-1	CASSYEGGSYNEQFF	TGTGCCAGCAGTTACGAGGGGGGCTCCTACAATGAGCAGTTCTTC
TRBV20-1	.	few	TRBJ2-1	CSARDRVSYNEQFF	TGCAGTGCTAGAGACCGGGTCTCCTACAATGAGCAGTTCTTC
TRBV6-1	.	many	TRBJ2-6	CASSAPPSPNVLTF	TGTGCCAGCAGTGCCCCCCCCTCCCCCAACGTCCTGACTTTC
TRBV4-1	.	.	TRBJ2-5	CASSQDMGGETQYF	TGCGCCAGCAGCCAAGATATGGGCGGAGAGACCCAGTACTTC
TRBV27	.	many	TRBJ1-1	CASSSSRAANTEAFF	TGTGCCAGCAGTTCGTCCAGGGCGGCGAACACTGAAGCTTTCTTT
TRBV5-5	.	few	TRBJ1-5	CASSLQGPGLGQRQHF	TGTGCCAGCAGCTTGCAGGGGCCCGGTCTAGGTCAGCGCCAGCATTTT
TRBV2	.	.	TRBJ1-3	CASGLGRNTIYF	TGTGCCAGCGGGCTCGGCAGAAACACCATATATTTT
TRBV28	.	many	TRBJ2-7	CASNTATYEQYF	TGTGCCAGCAATACAGCCACCTACGAGCAGTACTTC
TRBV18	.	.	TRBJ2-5	CASSPGFGFKTQYF	TGTGCCAGCTCTCCGGGCTTCGGTTTTAAGACCCAGTACTTC
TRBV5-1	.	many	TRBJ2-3	CASRLSNPTDTQYF	TGCGCCAGCAGGCTCAGCAACCCCACAGATACGCAGTATTTT
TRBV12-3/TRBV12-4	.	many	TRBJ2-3	CASSVQVSITDTQYF	TGTGCCAGCAGTGTACAGGTTTCCATCACAGATACGCAGTATTTT
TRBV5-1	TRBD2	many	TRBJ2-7	CASSLAGSGGISYEQYF	TGCGCCAGCAGCTTGGCGGGGTCGGGAGGGATAAGCTACGAGCAGTACTTC
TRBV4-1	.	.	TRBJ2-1	CASSPRDGGGYEQFF	TGCGCCAGCAGCCCACGGGACGGTGGAGGATACGAGCAGTTCTTC
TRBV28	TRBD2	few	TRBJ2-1	CASSLEWLAGIGEQFF	TGTGCCAGCAGTTTAGAGTGGCTAGCGGGAATTGGTGAGCAGTTCTTC
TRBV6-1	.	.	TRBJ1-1	CASSKGLNTEAFF	TGTGCCAGCAGTAAGGGTCTGAACACTGAAGCTTTCTTT
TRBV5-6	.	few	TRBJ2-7	CASSILDSYEQYF	TGTGCCAGCAGCATCCTGGACAGCTACGAGCAGTACTTC
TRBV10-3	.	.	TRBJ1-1	CAISEIRGKTEAFF	TGTGCCATCAGTGAAATTCGGGGGAAAACTGAAGCTTTCTTT
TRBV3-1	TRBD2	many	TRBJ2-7	CASSPGGAYEQYF	TGTGCCAGCAGCCCGGGGGGAGCCTACGAGCAGTACTTC
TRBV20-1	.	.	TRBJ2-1	CSANEGVYNEQFF	TGCAGTGCCAACGAAGGGGTCTACAATGAGCAGTTCTTC